The 5 T cell receptor beta chains below were found in one sample sequenced in a study of T cell responses to AZD1222 COVID-19 vaccine. Method: immunoSEQ multiplex PCR; TCRdb's copy keeps in-frame clones and lacks some. The sample consists of about 84,000 clones, 80% to 90% of them appearing once. The sequenced sample was peripheral blood, obtained 28 days after the second AZD1222 dose. These receptors all stem from an adult who received the AZD1222 COVID-19 vaccine.

The CDR3 DNA sequence: TGTGCCACCAGCAGGGGGGGGGCCTACAATGAGCAGTTCTTC. Translation: CATSRGGAYNEQFF. This chain joins TRBV15 and TRBJ2-1, with 7 bases that match TRBD2. The CDR3 runs 14 residues. V shed 3 bases and J 2 bases; nucleotides not matched to a gene: 1. CDR1 and CDR2 from the germline V gene are LNHNV and YYDKDF (reference sequence).

This clone is a singleton in its sample. The J gene is TRBJ2-7, the V gene TRBV9; 9 nucleotides align to TRBD2. The CDR3 sequence is 15 residues long. V dropped 0 bases and J dropped 4; count of bases not matched to a gene: 5. CDR1 and CDR2 (germline): SGDLS, YYNGEE. CDR3 in DNA: TGTGCCAGCAGCGTAGGTAGCGGGGGCCCTTACGAGCAGTACTTC. Translation gives CASSVGSGGPYEQYF.

The V call is TRBV10-3, the J call TRBJ2-7; 10 bases are a match to TRBD1. Germline values: CDR1 ENHRY, CDR2 SYGVKD. This CDR3 contains 13 residues. V gave up 7 bases and J gave up 5 bases; unmatched junction bases: 5. CDR3 DNA: TGTGCCATCAATGCCGGGACAGGGGACGAGCAGTACTTC. The encoded protein is CAINAGTGDEQYF.

V is TRBV19 and J is TRBJ2-6; unclear D gene. The CDR3 loop spans 12 amino acids. V was pared by 9 bases and J by 4 bases, with 7 bases between. From germline, CDR1 is LNHDA and CDR2 SQIVND (reference sequence). The CDR3 reads CASRKGANVLTF. CDR3 nucleotides: TGTGCCAGCAGAAAGGGGGCCAACGTCCTGACTTTC.

This chain joins TRBV6-5 and TRBJ1-1; D remains unclear. V was cut by 5 bases and J by 1 base, with 8 bases left in between. CDR3 size: 13 residues. The V gene's germline CDR1 is MNHEY and CDR2 SVGAGI. In DNA, the CDR3 is TGTGCCAGCAGTCGACAAGAGAACACTGAAGCTTTCTTT. It encodes CASSRQENTEAFF.